The clone carrying this T cell receptor beta chain was detected ten times or more. The sample belongs to a study of blood T cells in healthy people across ages. Then a second PCR, running about 6 to 12 cycles, was carried out with a sample-barcoded 5' primer and a J-beta primer mix. MiXCR, applied by TCRdb to the 5' RACE reads, yields one record per CDR3 protein. There are around 650,000 distinct CDR3 sequences in the sample; about 30% occur only once, and approximately 15% lies in the top ten. After removal of 6 bases from V and 2 bases from J, the junction contained 4 bases not matched to a gene. In germline, CDR1 is MDHEN, CDR2 SYDVKM. CDR3 length equals 14 residues.

The sequence was collected from a woman of 80 years or more in good health. The chain joins TRBV28 to TRBJ2-3; TRBD2 agrees at 8 bases. The sample comprised blood. The CDR3 nucleotides read TGTGCCAGCAGCGGGGGGGCGTTCACAGATACGCAGTATTTT. This encodes CASSGGAFTDTQYF.